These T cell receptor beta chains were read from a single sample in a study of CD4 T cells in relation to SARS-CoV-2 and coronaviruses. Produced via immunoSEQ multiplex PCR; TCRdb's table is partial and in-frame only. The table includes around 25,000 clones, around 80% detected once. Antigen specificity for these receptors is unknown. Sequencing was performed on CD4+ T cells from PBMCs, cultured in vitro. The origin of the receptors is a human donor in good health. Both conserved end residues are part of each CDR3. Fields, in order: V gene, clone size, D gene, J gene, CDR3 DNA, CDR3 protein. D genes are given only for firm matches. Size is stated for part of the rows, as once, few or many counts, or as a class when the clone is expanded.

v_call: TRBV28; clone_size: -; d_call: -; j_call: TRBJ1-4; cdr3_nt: TGTGCCAGCAGCTCCTATGTGGGAAAACTGTTTTTT; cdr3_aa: CASSSYVGKLFF
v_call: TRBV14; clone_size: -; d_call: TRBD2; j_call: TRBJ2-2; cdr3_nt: TGTGCCAGCGGACTAGCGGGAAACACCGGGGAGCTGTTTTTT; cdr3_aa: CASGLAGNTGELFF
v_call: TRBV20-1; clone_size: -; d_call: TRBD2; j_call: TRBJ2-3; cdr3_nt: TGCAGTGCTAGTGGCGCCCCTAGCGGGAAGTCAGATACGCAGTATTTT; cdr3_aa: CSASGAPSGKSDTQYF
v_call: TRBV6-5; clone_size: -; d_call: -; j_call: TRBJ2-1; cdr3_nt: TGTGCCAGCAGCACAGGGCCGAGGTCCTACAATGAGCAGTTCTTC; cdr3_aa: CASSTGPRSYNEQFF
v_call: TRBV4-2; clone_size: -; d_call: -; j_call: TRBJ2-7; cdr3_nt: TGTGCCAGCAGCCAGGAGAACGTCCACGAGCAGTACTTC; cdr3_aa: CASSQENVHEQYF
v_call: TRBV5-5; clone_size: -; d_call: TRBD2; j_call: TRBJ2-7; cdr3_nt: TGTGCCAGCAGCCCGAGGGAGGGCCCAGACTACGAGCAGTACTTC; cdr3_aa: CASSPREGPDYEQYF
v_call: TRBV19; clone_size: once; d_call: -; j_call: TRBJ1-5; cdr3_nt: TGTGCCAGTGGGAGACAGGAGAATCAGCCCCAGCATTTT; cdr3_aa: CASGRQENQPQHF
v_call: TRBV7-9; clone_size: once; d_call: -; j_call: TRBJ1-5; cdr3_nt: TGTGCCAGCAGCTTACAGGGTGAGGGTAGCAATCAGCCCCAGCATTTT; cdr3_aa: CASSLQGEGSNQPQHF
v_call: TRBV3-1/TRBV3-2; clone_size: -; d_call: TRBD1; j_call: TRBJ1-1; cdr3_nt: TGTGCCAGCAGCCAAGAGGGTCCAGGGGGGCTGGGGACTGAAGCTTTCTTT; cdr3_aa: CASSQEGPGGLGTEAFF
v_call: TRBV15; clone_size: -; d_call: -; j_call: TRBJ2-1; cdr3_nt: TGTGCCACCAGCAGAGATCGGAGCTATGAGCAGTTCTTC; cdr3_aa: CATSRDRSYEQFF
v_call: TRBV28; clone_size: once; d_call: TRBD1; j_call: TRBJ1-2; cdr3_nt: TGTGCCAGCAGTGGACAGGGGGTTGGCTATGGCTACACCTTC; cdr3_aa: CASSGQGVGYGYTF
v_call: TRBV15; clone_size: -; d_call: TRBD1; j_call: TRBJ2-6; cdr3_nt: TGTGCCACCAGCAGGGACAGGAATAGCGAAACTGGGGCCAACGTCCTGACTTTC; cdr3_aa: CATSRDRNSETGANVLTF
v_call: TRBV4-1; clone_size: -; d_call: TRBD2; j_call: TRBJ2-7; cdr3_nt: TGCGCCAGCAGCCAAGGGGTCCTAGCGGGATCCTACGAGCAGTACTTC; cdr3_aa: CASSQGVLAGSYEQYF
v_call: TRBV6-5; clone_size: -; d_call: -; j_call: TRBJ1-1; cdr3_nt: TGTGCCAGCAGAGAGGGGGGTTTGAACACTGAAGCTTTCTTT; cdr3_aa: CASREGGLNTEAFF
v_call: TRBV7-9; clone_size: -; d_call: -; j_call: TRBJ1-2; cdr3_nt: TGTGCCAGCAGTCTTTACCCCACGTTCTACTATGGCTACACCTTC; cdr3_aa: CASSLYPTFYYGYTF
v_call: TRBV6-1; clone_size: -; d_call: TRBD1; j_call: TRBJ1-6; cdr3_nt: TGTGCCAGCAGTGATTCCCAGGGGGTTTGGAATTCACCCCTCCACTTT; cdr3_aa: CASSDSQGVWNSPLHF
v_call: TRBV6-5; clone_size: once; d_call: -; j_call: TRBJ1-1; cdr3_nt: TGTGCCAGCAGTCCAGGAGGGGACACTGAAGCTTTCTTT; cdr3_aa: CASSPGGDTEAFF
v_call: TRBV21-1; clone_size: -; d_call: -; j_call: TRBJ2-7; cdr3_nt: TGTGCCAGCACCACCCGGGACAGATCCTACGAGCAGTACTTC; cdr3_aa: CASTTRDRSYEQYF
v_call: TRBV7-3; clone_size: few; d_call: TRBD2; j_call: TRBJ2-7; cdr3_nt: TGTGCCAGCAGCCTGAGAGCCGGACCAAAGGGTACTAGCGGGAGCTCCTACGAGCAGTACTTC; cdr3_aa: CASSLRAGPKGTSGSSYEQYF
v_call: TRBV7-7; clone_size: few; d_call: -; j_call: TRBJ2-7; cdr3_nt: TGTGCCAGCAGCCTGGACAGCTCCTACGAGCAGTACTTC; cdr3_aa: CASSLDSSYEQYF
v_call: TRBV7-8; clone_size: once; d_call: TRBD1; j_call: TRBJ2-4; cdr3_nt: TGTGCCAGCAGCCGACAGGGGGTCCTAGCCAAAAACATTCAGTACTTC; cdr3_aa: CASSRQGVLAKNIQYF
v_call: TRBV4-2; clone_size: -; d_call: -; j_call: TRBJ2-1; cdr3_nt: TGTGCCAGCAGCCAAGGGCCTAGGGGTGGAGGGGGCATCTACAATGAGCAGTTCTTC; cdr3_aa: CASSQGPRGGGGIYNEQFF
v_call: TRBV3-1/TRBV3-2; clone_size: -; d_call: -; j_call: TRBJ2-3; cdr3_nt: TGTGCCAGCAGCCACGGGCAGGGTACAGATACGCAGTATTTT; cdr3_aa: CASSHGQGTDTQYF
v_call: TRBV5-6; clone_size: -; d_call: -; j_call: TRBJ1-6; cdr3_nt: TGTGCCAGCAGCTTGGCCCGGGACCGGGATTCACCCCTCCACTTT; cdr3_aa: CASSLARDRDSPLHF
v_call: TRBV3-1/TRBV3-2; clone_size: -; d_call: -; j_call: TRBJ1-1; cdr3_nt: TGTGCCAGCAGCCAGACTACAGGGTGGGGGACTGAAGCTTTCTTT; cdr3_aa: CASSQTTGWGTEAFF
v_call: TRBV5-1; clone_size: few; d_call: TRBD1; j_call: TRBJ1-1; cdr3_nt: TGCGCCAGCAGAGAGAACAGGGGAGATGCTTTCTTT; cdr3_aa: CASRENRGDAFF
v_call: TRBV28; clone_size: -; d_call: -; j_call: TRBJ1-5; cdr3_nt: TGTGCCAGCAGCCACAATCAGCCCCAGCATTTT; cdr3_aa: CASSHNQPQHF
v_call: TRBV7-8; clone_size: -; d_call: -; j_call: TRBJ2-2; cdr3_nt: TGTGCCAGCAGCTTATCCGCGGGCGGGGAGCTGTTTTTT; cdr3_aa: CASSLSAGGELFF
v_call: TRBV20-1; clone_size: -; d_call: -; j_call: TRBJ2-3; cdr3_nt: TGCAGTGCCACAGCTTCGGATACGCAGTATTTT; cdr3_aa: CSATASDTQYF
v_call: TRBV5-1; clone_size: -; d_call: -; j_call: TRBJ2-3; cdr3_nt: TGCGCCAGCAGCTCGAGCGGGGATACGCAGTATTTT; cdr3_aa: CASSSSGDTQYF
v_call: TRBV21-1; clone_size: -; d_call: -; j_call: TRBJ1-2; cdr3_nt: TGTGCCAGCAGCAAAGTGCCGAACTATGGCTACACCTTC; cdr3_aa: CASSKVPNYGYTF
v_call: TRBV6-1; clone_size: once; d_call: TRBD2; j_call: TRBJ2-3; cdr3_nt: TGTGCCAGCAGTGAAGTCGGGAGGGTCACAGATACGCAGTATTTT; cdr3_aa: CASSEVGRVTDTQYF
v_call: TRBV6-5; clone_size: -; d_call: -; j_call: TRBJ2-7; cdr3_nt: TGTGCCAGCAGTTACTCCGCCCTAACCTACGAGCAGTACTTC; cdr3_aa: CASSYSALTYEQYF
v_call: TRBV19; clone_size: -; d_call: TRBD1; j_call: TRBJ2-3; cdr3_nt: TGTGCCAGTAGTATAGGGGGACAGGTCACAGATACGCAGTATTTT; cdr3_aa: CASSIGGQVTDTQYF
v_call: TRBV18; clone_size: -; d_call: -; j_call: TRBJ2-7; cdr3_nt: TGTGCCAGCTCACCAATCGAGACAGCTTCCTACGAGCAGTACTTC; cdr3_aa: CASSPIETASYEQYF
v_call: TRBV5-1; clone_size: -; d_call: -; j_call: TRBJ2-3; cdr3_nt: TGCGCCAGCAGCGTCCGGGACCTCACAGATACGCAGTATTTT; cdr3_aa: CASSVRDLTDTQYF
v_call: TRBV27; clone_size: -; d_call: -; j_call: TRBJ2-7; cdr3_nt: TGTGCCAGCAGTTATTCGGGACAAACAGCCTACGAGCAGTACTTC; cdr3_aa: CASSYSGQTAYEQYF
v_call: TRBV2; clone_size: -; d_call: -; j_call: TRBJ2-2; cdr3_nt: TGTGCCAGCTGTCGAGGGACTTTTCATCCGAACACCGGGGAGCTGTTTTTT; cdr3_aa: CASCRGTFHPNTGELFF
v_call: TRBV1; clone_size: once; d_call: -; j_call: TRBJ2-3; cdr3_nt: TGCACCAGCAGCCTCAATGGCTATCTTGGGTCTAGCACAGATACGCAGTATTTT; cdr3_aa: CTSSLNGYLGSSTDTQYF
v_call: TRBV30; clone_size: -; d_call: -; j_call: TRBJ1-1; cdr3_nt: TGTGCCTGGAGTCCGAACAGCGAAGCTTTCTTT; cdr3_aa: CAWSPNSEAFF
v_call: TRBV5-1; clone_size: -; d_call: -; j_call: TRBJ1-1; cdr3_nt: TGCGCCAGCAGCTTGGACGGGATGAACACTGAAGCTTTCTTT; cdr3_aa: CASSLDGMNTEAFF
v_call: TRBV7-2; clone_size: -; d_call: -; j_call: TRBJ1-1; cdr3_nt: TGTGCCAGCAGCTTAGGTGGGCAGGGGACCACTGAAGCTTTCTTT; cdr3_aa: CASSLGGQGTTEAFF
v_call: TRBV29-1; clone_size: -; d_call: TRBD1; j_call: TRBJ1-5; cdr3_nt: TGCAGCGTTGGGGACAGAAATCAGCCCCAGCATTTT; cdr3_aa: CSVGDRNQPQHF
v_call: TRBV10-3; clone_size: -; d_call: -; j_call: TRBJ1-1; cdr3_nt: TGTGCCATCAGCTGGCAGGTGGACACTGAAGCTTTCTTT; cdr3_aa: CAISWQVDTEAFF
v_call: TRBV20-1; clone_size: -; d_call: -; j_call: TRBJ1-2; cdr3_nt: TGCAGTGCTAGTAGGGGGTCAGGCTATGGCTACACCTTC; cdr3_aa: CSASRGSGYGYTF
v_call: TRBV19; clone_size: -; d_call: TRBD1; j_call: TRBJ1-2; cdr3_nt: TGTGCCAGTAGAGGGGGTCACTCAGGGACAGGACGATACTATGGCTACACCTTC; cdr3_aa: CASRGGHSGTGRYYGYTF
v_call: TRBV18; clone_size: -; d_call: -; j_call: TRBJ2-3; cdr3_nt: TGTGCCAGCTCACCGATAGCCTCGGGTAATAGCGCAGATACGCAGTATTTT; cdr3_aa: CASSPIASGNSADTQYF
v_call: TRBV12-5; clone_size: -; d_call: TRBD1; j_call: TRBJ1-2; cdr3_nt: TGTGCTAGTGGTTATACAGGGGACTATGGCTACACCTTC; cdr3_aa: CASGYTGDYGYTF
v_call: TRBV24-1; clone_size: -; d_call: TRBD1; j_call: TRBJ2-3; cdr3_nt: TGTGCCACCAGTGAACCGACAGGGTTTGCAGATACGCAGTATTTT; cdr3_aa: CATSEPTGFADTQYF
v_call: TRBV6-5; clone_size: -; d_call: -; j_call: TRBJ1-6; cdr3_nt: TGTGCCAGCAGTTACTCTTCGGGTTATAATTCACCCCTCCACTTT; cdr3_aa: CASSYSSGYNSPLHF
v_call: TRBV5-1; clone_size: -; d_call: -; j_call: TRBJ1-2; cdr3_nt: TGCGCCAGCAGCTTGGAACAGGGCTTTCGGGGCTACACCTTC; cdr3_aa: CASSLEQGFRGYTF
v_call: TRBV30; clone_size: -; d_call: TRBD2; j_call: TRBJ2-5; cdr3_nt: TGTGCCTGGACGAGCGGGGCTGGAGAGACCCAGTACTTC; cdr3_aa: CAWTSGAGETQYF
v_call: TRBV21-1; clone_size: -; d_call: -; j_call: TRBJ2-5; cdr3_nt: TGTGCCAGCAGCAAACACCCCGAAGAACTCGGGCCAAGGCCGGCCGAACAAGAGACCCAGTACTTC; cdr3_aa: CASSKHPEELGPRPAEQETQYF
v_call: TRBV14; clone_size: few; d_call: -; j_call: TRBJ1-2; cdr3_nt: TGTGCCAGCAGCCAAGGAAGTGAGACCGCTAGCGGCTACACCTTC; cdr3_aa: CASSQGSETASGYTF
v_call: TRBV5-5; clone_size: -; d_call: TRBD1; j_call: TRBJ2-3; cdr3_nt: TGTGCCAGCAGATCTGGGACAGTGGGCACAGATACGCAGTATTTT; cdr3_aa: CASRSGTVGTDTQYF